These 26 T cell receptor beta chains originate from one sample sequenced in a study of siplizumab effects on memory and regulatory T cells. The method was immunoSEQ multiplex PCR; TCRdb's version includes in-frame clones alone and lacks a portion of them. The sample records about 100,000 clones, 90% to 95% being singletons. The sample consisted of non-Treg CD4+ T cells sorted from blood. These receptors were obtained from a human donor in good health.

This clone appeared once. The chain's CDR3 is CASSRTLLAGGPRNEQFF. The CDR3 nucleotides read TGTGCCAGCAGCCGAACGTTACTAGCGGGAGGCCCCCGGAACGAGCAGTTCTTC. The chain carries TRBV14 and TRBJ2-1; 12 bases align to TRBD2. From germline, CDR1 is SGHDN and CDR2 FVKESK. V lost 4 bases and J lost 10; bases outside the gene matches: 17. This CDR3 has 18 residues.

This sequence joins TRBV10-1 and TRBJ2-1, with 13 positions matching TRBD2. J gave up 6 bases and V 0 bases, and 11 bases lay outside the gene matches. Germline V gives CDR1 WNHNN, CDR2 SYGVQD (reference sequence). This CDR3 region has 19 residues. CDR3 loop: CASSESIPTTSGRTNEQFF. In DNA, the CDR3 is TGCGCCAGCAGTGAGTCGATCCCCACGACTAGCGGGAGGACCAATGAGCAGTTCTTC.

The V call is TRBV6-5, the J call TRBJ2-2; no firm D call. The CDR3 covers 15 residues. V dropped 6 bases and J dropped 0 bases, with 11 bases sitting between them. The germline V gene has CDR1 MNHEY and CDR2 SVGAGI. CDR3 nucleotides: TGTGCCAGCAGCTGGACCCGGACGAACACCGGGGAGCTGTTTTTT. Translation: CASSWTRTNTGELFF.

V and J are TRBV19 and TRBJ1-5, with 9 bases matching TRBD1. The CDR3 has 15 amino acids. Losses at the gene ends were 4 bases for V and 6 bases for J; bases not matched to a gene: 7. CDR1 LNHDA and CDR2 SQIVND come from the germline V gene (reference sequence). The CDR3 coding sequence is TGTGCCAGTAGTACCGGGACAGGGATAAGTCAGCCCCAGCATTTT. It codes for CASSTGTGISQPQHF.

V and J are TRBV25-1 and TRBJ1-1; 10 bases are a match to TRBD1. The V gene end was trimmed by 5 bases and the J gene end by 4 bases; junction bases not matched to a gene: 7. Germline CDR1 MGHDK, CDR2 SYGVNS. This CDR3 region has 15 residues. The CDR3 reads CASSPRQGAVTEAFF. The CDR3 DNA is TGTGCCAGCAGTCCCCGACAGGGGGCGGTCACTGAAGCTTTCTTT.

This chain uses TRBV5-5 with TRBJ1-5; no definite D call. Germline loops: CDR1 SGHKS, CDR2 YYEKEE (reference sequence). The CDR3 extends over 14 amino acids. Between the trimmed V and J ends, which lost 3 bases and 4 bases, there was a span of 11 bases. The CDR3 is CASSSRDLNQPQHF. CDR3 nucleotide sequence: TGTGCCAGCAGCTCCCGGGATCTAAATCAGCCCCAGCATTTT.

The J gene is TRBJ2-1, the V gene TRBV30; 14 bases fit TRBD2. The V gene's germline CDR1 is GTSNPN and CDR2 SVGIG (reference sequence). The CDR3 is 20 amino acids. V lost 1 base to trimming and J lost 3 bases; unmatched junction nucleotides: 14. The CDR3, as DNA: TGTGCCTGGAGTGGCCAGGGACTAGCGGGAGTGGGGGGTTACTACAATGAGCAGTTCTTC. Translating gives CAWSGQGLAGVGGYYNEQFF.

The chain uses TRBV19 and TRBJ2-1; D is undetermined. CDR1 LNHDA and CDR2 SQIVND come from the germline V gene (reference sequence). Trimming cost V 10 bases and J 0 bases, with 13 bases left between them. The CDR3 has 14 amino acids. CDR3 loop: CATQARVSYNEQFF. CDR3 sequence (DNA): TGTGCCACCCAGGCCCGGGTCTCCTACAATGAGCAGTTCTTC.

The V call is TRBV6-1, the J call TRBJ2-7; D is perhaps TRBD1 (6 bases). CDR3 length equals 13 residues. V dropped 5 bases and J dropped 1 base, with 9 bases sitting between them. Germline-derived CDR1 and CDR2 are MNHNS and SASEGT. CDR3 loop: CASSRDTSYEQYF. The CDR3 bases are TGTGCCAGCAGTAGGGACACTTCCTACGAGCAGTACTTC.

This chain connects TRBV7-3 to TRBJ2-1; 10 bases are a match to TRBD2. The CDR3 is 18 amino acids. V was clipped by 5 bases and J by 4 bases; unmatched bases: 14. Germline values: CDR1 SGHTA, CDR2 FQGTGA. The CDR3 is CASSPQVSAGGLYNEQFF. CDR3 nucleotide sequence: TGTGCCAGCAGCCCCCAGGTATCAGCGGGAGGGCTATACAATGAGCAGTTCTTC.

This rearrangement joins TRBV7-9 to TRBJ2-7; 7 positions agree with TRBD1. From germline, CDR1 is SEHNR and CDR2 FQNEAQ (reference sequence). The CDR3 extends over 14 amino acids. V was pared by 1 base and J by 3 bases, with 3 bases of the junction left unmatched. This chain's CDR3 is CASSLGGTDYEQYF. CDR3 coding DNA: TGTGCCAGCAGCTTAGGAGGGACAGACTACGAGCAGTACTTC. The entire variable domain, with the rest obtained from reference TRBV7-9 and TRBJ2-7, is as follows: DTGVSQNPRHKITKRGQNVTFRCDPISEHNRLYWYRQTLGQGPEFLTYFQNEAQLEKSRLLSDRFSAERPKGSFSTLEIQRTEQGDSAMYLCASSLGGTDYEQYFGPGTRLTVT.

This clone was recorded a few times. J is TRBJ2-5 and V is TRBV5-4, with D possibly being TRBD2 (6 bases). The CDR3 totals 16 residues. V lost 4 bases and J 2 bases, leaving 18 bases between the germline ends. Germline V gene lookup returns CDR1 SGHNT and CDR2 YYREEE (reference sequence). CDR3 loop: CASSPRTGEGQETQYF. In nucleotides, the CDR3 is TGTGCCAGCAGCCCCCGGACGGGAGAGGGTCAAGAGACCCAGTACTTC.

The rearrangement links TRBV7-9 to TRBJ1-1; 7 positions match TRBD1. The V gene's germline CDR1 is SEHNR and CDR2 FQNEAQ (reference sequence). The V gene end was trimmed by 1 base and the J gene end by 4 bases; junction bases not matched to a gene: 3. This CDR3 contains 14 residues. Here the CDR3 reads CASSLEGTATEAFF. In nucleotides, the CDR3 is TGTGCCAGCAGCTTAGAGGGGACAGCCACTGAAGCTTTCTTT.

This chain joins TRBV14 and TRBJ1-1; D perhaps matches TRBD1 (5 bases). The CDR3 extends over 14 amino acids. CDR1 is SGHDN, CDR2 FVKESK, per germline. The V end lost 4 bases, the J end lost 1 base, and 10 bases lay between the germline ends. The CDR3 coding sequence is TGTGCCAGCAGCCTCTTTAGGGGGAACACTGAAGCTTTCTTT. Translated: CASSLFRGNTEAFF.

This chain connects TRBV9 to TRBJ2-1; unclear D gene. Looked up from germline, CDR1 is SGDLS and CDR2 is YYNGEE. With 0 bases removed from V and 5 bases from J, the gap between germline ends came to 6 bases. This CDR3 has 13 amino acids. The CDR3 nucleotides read TGTGCCAGCAGCGTAGCTTACCACAATGAGCAGTTCTTC. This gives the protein CASSVAYHNEQFF. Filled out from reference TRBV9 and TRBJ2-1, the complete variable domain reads DSGVTQTPKHLITATGQRVTLRCSPRSGDLSVYWYQQSLDQGLQFLIQYYNGEERAKGNILERFSAQQFPDLHSELNLSSLELGDSALYFCASSVAYHNEQFFGPGTRLTVL.

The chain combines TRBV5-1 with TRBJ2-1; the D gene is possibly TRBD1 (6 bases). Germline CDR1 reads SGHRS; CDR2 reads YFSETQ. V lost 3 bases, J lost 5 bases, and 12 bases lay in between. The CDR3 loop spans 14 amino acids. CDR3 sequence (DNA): TGCGCCAGCAGCTCCAGGGGTGGGAACAATGAGCAGTTCTTC. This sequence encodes CASSSRGGNNEQFF. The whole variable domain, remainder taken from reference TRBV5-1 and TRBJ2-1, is KAGVTQTPRYLIKTRGQQVTLSCSPISGHRSVSWYQQTPGQGLQFLFEYFSETQRNKGNFPGRFSGRQFSNSRSEMNVSTLELGDSALYLCASSSRGGNNEQFFGPGTRLTVL.

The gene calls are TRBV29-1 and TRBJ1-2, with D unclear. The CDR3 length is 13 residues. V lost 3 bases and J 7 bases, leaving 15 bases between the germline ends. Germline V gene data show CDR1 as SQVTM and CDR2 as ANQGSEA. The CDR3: CSVDLGLLGGYTF. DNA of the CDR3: TGCAGCGTTGATTTGGGTCTTCTTGGTGGCTACACCTTC.

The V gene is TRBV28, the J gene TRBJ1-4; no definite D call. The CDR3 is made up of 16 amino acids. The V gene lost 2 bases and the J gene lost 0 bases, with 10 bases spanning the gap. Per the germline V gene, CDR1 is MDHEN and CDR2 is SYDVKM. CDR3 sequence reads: CASSLGVSTTNEKLFF. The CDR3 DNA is TGTGCCAGCAGTTTAGGGGTTTCTACAACTAATGAAAAACTGTTTTTT.

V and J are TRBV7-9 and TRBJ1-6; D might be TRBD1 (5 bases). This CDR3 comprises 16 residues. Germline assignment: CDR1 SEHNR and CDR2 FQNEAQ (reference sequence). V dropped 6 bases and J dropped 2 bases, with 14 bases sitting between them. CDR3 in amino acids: CASRTEGLTYNSPLHF. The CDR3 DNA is TGTGCCAGCAGGACAGAGGGGCTCACCTATAATTCACCCCTCCACTTT.

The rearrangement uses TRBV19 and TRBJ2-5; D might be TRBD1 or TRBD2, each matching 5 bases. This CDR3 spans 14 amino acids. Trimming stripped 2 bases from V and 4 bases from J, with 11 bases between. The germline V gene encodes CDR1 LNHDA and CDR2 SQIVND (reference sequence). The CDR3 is CASSIKPRGETQYF. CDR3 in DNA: TGTGCCAGTAGTATAAAACCGAGGGGAGAGACCCAGTACTTC.

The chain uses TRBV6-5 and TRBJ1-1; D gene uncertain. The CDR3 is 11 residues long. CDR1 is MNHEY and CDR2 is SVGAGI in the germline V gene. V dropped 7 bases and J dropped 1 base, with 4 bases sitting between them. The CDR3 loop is CASKGNTEAFF. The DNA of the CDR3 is TGTGCCAGCAAAGGGAACACTGAAGCTTTCTTT.

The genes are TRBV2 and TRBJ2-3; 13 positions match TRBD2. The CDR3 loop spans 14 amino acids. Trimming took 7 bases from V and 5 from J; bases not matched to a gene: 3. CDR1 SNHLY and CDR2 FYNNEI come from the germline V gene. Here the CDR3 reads CASKRTSGGDTQYF. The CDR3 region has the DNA TGTGCCAGCAAAAGGACTAGCGGGGGAGATACGCAGTATTTT. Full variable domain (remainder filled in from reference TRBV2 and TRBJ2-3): EPEVTQTPSHQVTQMGQEVILRCVPISNHLYFYWYRQILGQKVEFLVSFYNNEISEKSEIFDDQFSVERPDGSNFTLKIRSTKLEDSAMYFCASKRTSGGDTQYFGPGTRLTVL.

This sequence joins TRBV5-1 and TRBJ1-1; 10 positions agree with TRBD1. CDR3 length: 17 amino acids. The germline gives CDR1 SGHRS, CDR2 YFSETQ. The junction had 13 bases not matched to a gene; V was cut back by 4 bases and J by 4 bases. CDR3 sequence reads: CASSPGQGRSVGTEAFF. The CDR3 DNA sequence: TGCGCCAGCAGCCCGGGACAGGGGCGCTCTGTGGGCACTGAAGCTTTCTTT.

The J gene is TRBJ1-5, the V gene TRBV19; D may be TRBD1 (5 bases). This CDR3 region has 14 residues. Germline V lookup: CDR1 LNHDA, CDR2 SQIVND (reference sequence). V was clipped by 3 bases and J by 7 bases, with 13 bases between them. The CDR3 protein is CASSIKGMGQPQHF. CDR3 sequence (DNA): TGTGCCAGTAGTATCAAGGGGATGGGGCAGCCCCAGCATTTT.

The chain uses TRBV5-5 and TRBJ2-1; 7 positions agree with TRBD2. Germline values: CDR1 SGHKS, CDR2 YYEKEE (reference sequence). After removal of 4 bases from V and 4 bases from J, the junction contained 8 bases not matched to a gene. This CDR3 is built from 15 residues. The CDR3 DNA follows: TGTGCCAGCAGCCGAACGGGACTACTTTACAATGAGCAGTTCTTC. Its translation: CASSRTGLLYNEQFF.

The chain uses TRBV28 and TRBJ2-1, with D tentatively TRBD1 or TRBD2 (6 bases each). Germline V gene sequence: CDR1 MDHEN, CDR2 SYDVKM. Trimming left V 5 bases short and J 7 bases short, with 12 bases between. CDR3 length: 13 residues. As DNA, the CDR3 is TGTGCCAGCAGTGACTTAGGGGGGAATGAGCAGTTCTTC. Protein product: CASSDLGGNEQFF.